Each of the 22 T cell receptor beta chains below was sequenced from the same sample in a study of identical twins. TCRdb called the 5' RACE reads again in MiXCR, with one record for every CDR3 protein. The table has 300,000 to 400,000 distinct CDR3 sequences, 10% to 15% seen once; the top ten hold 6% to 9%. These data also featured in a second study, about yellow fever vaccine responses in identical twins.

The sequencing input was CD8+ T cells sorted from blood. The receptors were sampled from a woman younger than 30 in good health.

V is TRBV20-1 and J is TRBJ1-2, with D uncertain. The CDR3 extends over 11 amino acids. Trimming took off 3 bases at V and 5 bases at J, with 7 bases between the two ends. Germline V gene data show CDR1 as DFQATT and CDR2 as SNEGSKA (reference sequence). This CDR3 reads CSASGEYGYTF. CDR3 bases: TGCAGTGCTAGTGGGGAATATGGCTACACCTTC.

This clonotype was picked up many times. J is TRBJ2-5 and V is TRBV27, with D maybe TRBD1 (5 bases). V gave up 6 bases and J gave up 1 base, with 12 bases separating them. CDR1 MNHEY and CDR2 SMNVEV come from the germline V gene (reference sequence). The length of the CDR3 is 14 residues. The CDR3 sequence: CASRRAGIQETQYF. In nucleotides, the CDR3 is TGTGCCAGCAGGCGCGCAGGGATCCAAGAGACCCAGTACTTC.

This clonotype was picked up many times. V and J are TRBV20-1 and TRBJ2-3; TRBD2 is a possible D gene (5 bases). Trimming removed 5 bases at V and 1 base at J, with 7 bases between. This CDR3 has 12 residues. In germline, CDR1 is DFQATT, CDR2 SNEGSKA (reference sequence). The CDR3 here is CSASGGTDTQYF. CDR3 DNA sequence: TGCAGTGCTTCCGGGGGCACAGATACGCAGTATTTT.

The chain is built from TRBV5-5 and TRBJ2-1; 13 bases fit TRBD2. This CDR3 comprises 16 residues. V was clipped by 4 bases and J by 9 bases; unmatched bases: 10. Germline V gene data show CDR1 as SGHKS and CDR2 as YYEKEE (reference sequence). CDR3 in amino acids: CASSKGLAGDTAEQFF. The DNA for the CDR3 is TGTGCCAGCAGCAAAGGACTAGCGGGAGACACCGCTGAGCAGTTCTTC.

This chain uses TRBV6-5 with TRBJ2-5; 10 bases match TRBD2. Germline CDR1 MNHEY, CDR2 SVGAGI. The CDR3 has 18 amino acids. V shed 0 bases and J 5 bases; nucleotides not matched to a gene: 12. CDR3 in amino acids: CASSYSMPASGSRETQYF. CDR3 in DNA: TGTGCCAGCAGTTACTCGATGCCCGCTAGCGGGAGTCGGGAGACCCAGTACTTC.

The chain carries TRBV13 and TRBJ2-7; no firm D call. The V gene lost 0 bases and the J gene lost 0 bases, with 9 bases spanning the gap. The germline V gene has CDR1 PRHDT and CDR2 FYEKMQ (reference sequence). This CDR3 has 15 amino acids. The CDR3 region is CASSLGFSPSYEQYF. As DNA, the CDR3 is TGTGCCAGCAGCTTAGGCTTCAGTCCCTCCTACGAGCAGTACTTC.

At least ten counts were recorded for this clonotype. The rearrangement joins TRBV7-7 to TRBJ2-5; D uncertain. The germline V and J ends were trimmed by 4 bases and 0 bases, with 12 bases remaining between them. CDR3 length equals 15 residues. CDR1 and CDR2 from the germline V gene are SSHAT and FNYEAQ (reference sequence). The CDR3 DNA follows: TGTGCCAGCAGCTCGGAGTACGGTCACCAAGAGACCCAGTACTTC. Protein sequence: CASSSEYGHQETQYF.

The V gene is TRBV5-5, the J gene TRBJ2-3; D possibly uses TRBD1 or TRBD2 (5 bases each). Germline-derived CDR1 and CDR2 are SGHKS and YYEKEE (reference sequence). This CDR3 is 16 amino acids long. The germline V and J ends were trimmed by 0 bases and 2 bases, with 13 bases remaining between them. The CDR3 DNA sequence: TGTGCCAGCAGCTTGGGCGGTGGGGGAACCACAGATACGCAGTATTTT. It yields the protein CASSLGGGGTTDTQYF.

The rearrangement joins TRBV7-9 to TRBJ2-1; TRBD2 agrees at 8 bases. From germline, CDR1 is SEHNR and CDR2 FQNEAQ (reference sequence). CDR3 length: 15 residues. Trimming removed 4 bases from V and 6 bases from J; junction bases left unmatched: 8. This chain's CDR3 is CASSSLAGTTNEQFF. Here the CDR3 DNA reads TGTGCCAGCAGCTCATTAGCGGGGACTACCAATGAGCAGTTCTTC.

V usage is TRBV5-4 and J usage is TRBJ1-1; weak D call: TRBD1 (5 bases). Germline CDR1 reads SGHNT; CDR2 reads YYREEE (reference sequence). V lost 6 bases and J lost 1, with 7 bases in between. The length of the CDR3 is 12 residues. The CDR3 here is CASKRGNTEAFF. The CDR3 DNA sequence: TGTGCCAGCAAGAGGGGGAACACTGAAGCTTTCTTT. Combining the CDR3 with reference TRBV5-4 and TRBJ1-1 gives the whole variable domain ETGVTQSPTHLIKTRGQQVTLRCSSQSGHNTVSWYQQALGQGPQFIFQYYREEENGRGNFPPRFSGLQFPNYSSELNVNALELDDSALYLCASKRGNTEAFFGQGTRLTVV.

Here the CDR3 DNA reads TGCAGCGTCCCGATAAGCGGGAGTGAGTTGGGCAATGAGCAGTTCTTC. It encodes CSVPISGSELGNEQFF. The chain carries TRBV29-1 and TRBJ2-1, with 8 bases aligning to TRBD2. The CDR3 loop spans 16 amino acids. The germline gives CDR1 SQVTM, CDR2 ANQGSEA. With 6 bases clipped from V and 6 bases from J, the junction kept 16 bases outside the gene matches.

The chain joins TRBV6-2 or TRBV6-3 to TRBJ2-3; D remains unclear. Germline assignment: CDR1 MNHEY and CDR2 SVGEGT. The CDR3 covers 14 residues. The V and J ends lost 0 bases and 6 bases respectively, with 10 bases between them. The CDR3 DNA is TGTGCCAGCAGTTACTCGAGTAGTCAGGATACGCAGTATTTT. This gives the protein CASSYSSSQDTQYF.

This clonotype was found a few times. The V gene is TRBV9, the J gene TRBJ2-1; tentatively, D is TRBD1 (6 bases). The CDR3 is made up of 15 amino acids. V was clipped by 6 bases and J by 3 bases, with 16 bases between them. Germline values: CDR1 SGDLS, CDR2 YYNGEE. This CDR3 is CASNSEQGNYNEQFF. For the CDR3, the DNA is TGTGCCAGCAATTCGGAACAGGGCAACTACAATGAGCAGTTCTTC.

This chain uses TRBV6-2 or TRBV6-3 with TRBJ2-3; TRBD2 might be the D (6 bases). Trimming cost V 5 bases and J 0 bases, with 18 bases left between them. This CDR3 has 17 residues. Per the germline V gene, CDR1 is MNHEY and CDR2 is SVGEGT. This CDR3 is CASSPPRRGSSTDTQYF. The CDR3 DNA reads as TGTGCCAGCAGTCCCCCTCGGCGGGGATCTAGCACAGATACGCAGTATTTT.

CDR3 in amino acids: CASSPDRGKTQYF. The CDR3, as DNA: TGTGCCAGCAGCCCAGACAGGGGAAAGACCCAGTACTTC. The chain recombines TRBV7-6 with TRBJ2-5, with TRBD1 identical over 8 bases. Germline loops: CDR1 SGHVS, CDR2 FNYEAQ. After removal of 5 bases from V and 6 bases from J, the junction contained 5 bases not matched to a gene. This CDR3 is built from 13 residues.

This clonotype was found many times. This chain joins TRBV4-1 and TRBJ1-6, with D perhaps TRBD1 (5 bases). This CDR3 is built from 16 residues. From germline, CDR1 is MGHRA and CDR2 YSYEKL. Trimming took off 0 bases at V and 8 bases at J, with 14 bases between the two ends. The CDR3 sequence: CASSQDRDGGYSPLHF. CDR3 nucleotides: TGCGCCAGCAGCCAAGACCGGGACGGAGGATATTCACCCCTCCACTTT.

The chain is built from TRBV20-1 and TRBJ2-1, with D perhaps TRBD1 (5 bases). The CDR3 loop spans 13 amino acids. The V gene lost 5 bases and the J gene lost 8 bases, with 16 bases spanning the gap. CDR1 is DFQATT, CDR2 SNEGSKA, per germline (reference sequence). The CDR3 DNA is TGCAGTGCTTTGGCAGGGTCAATGCATGAGCAGTTCTTC. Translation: CSALAGSMHEQFF.

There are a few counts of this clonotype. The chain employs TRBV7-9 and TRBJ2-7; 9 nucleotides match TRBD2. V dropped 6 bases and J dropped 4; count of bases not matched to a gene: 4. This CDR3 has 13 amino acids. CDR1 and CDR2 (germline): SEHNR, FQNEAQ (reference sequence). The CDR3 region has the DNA TGTGCCAGCAGTCATACTAGCGGGTACGAGCAGTACTTC. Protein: CASSHTSGYEQYF.

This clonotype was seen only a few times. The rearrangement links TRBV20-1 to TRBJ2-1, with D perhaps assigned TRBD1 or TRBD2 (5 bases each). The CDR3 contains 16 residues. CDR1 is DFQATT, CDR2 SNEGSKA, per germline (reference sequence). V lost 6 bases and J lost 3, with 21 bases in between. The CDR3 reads CSAGSQGRRGYNEQFF. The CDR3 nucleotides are TGCAGTGCAGGGAGCCAGGGACGACGGGGCTACAATGAGCAGTTCTTC.

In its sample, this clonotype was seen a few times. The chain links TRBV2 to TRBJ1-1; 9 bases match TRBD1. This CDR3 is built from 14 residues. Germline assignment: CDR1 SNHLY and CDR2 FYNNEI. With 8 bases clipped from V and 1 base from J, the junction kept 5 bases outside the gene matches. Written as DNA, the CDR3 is TGTGCCAGCCCGACAGGGGGGAAGAACACTGAAGCTTTCTTT. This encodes CASPTGGKNTEAFF.

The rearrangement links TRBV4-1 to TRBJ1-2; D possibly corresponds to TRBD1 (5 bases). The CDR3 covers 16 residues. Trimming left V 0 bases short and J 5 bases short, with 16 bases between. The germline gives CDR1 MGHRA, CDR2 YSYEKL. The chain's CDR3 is CASSQDPRAKDYGYTF. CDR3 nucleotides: TGCGCCAGCAGCCAAGACCCCAGGGCCAAGGATTATGGCTACACCTTC.

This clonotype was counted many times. The CDR3 protein is CASSSGNNEQFF. DNA of the CDR3: TGTGCCAGCAGTTCGGGAAACAATGAGCAGTTCTTC. The chain carries TRBV11-2 and TRBJ2-1; TRBD2 might be the D (5 bases). Germline lookup yields CDR1 SGHAT and CDR2 FQNNGV. This CDR3 is 12 amino acids long. V gave up 6 bases and J gave up 5 bases, with 8 bases separating them.